One TCR beta chain is described in this entry. The sample is drawn from a study of T cell changes during pregnancy in multiple sclerosis. Using immunoSEQ multiplex PCR, the repertoire was profiled, and TCRdb retains in-frame clones only, with some absent. Of tens of thousands of clones listed, approximately 90% are singletons. Source: CD4+ T cells from peripheral blood mononuclear cells, taken in the second trimester of pregnancy. This clonotype was sampled from a female donor in good health, enrolled as a control in a pregnancy study.

CDR3 nucleotides: TGTGCCAGCTCGCAAGGACAGGGATCTCCCTACGAGCAGTACTTC. Its translation: CASSQGQGSPYEQYF. The J gene is TRBJ2-7, the V gene TRBV18; 8 bases map to TRBD1. The trim removed 6 bases at V and 2 bases at J, leaving 9 bases unmatched. Germline loops: CDR1 KGHSH, CDR2 LQKENI. This CDR3 is built from 15 residues.